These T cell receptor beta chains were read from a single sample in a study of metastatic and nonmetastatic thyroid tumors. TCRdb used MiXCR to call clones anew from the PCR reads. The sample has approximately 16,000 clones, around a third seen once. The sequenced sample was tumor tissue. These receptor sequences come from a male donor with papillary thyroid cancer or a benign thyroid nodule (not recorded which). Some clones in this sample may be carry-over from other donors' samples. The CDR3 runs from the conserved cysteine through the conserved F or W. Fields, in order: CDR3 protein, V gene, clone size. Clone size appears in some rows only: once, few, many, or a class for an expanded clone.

CDR3: CASSWAGNTIYF
V: TRBV19
size: few

CDR3: CASSEFSGSTYEQYF
V: TRBV2
size: medium-sized

CDR3: CASSPSSGRKSYNEQFF
V: TRBV18
size: NA

CDR3: CATRWTGRTGYTF
V: TRBV15
size: few

CDR3: CASSYRTATEAFF
V: TRBV27
size: many

CDR3: CASTKQGEAFF
V: TRBV5-4
size: many

CDR3: CSTEAEPPFGLPNYGYTF
V: TRBV29-1
size: NA

CDR3: CSARDQSGVLAGELFF
V: TRBV20-1
size: many

CDR3: CASSPTSGTPSSYNEQFF
V: TRBV18
size: NA

CDR3: CASSGGLFSTDTQYF
V: TRBV2
size: few

CDR3: CASTLTGGTEAFF
V: TRBV6-1
size: many

CDR3: CASSTRDSELHEQYF
V: TRBV12-3/TRBV12-4
size: many

CDR3: CAWTLDRRYGYTF
V: TRBV30
size: many

CDR3: CASSSSLNEQFF
V: TRBV7-9
size: many

CDR3: CASSLTGTGVGEQYF
V: TRBV18
size: many

CDR3: CASSPDRASTGELFF
V: TRBV7-8
size: medium-sized

CDR3: CASSQRDRAYEQYF
V: TRBV6-1
size: few

CDR3: CASSETGTRDYEQYF
V: TRBV2
size: few

CDR3: CASSYSQAAYMNTEAFF
V: TRBV6-6
size: medium-sized

CDR3: CAISEGQAGAEKLFF
V: TRBV10-3
size: many

CDR3: CSARWAGRTDTQYF
V: TRBV20-1
size: many

CDR3: CASSARTSDEQFF
V: TRBV19
size: many

CDR3: CASGLRDGYTF
V: TRBV25-1
size: NA

CDR3: CSASASGGYTF
V: TRBV20-1
size: once

CDR3: CASSSRGQGDEQYF
V: TRBV7-2
size: NA

CDR3: CASSLYTERGSPLHF
V: TRBV27
size: many

CDR3: CSAIYQETQYF
V: TRBV20-1
size: many

CDR3: CASSEGHSNQPQHF
V: TRBV6-4
size: NA

CDR3: CASSPYSGKGYTGELFF
V: TRBV6-1
size: large

CDR3: CSARDSGGSNSPLHF
V: TRBV20-1
size: many

CDR3: CASSFLTGTYEQYF
V: TRBV5-1
size: medium-sized

CDR3: CASSPGQKETQYF
V: TRBV18
size: many

CDR3: CASSLGGNGINGELFF
V: TRBV7-2
size: medium-sized

CDR3: CSVYGRSSYEQYF
V: TRBV29-1
size: few

CDR3: CASSLGSGIDEQYF
V: TRBV7-2
size: NA

CDR3: CSARAGLVVDTQYF
V: TRBV20-1
size: NA

CDR3: CAWSGSEHQPQHF
V: TRBV30
size: NA

CDR3: CAWSVSGPEQYF
V: TRBV30
size: NA

CDR3: CASTTAGGGAYEQYF
V: TRBV6-1
size: few

CDR3: CASSFPRDGSYEQYF
V: TRBV7-8
size: NA

CDR3: CASSYLSPLNTGELFF
V: TRBV10-2
size: medium-sized